This passage covers 25 T cell receptor beta chains from one sample sequenced in a study of T cell responses to AZD1222 COVID-19 vaccine. Libraries were prepared by immunoSEQ multiplex PCR; TCRdb keeps only in-frame clonotypes and omits some of them. The data show about 170,000 clones, approximately 90% seen once. The specimen comprised peripheral blood, sampled 28 days after the second AZD1222 dose. These receptors originate from an adult who received the AZD1222 COVID-19 vaccine.

This chain connects TRBV5-4 to TRBJ2-1, with TRBD1 identical over 9 bases. This CDR3 comprises 16 residues. The ends lost 4 bases at V and 7 bases at J; junction bases unmatched: 12. Germline V gene lookup returns CDR1 SGHNT and CDR2 YYREEE (reference sequence). The CDR3 DNA reads as TGTGCCAGCAGCCCGAACGTCGGACAGGGGCCTAATGAGCAGTTCTTC. Amino acid sequence: CASSPNVGQGPNEQFF.

The chain is built from TRBV9 and TRBJ2-1, with 9 bases aligning to TRBD2. V lost 4 bases to trimming and J lost 7 bases; unmatched junction nucleotides: 9. The CDR3 sequence is 15 residues long. The germline V gene encodes CDR1 SGDLS and CDR2 YYNGEE. The CDR3 DNA sequence: TGTGCCAGCAGCCCCAATAGCGGGGGTGATAATGAGCAGTTCTTC. Its translation is CASSPNSGGDNEQFF.

The J gene is TRBJ1-2, the V gene TRBV5-1; D not certain. Per germline, CDR1 SGHRS and CDR2 YFSETQ. The CDR3 runs to 14 residues. Trimming took off 0 bases at V and 2 bases at J, with 8 bases between the two ends. The CDR3 reads CASSLDETNYGYTF. CDR3 DNA sequence: TGCGCCAGCAGCTTGGATGAGACAAACTATGGCTACACCTTC.

This clone has only a few counts. The chain couples TRBV7-9 to TRBJ2-7; 8 bases line up with TRBD2. This CDR3 has 15 amino acids. CDR1 is SEHNR and CDR2 is FQNEAQ in the germline V gene (reference sequence). V shed 7 bases, J shed 3 bases, and the junction held 11 bases outside the gene matches. The chain's CDR3 is CASNKPGLDLYEQYF. The CDR3 nucleotides are TGTGCCAGCAACAAACCGGGACTAGACCTCTACGAGCAGTACTTC.

The V call is TRBV19, the J call TRBJ1-2; 9 nucleotides agree with TRBD1. This CDR3 comprises 15 residues. Trimming took 7 bases from V and 8 from J; bases not matched to a gene: 14. CDR1 and CDR2 from the germline V gene are LNHDA and SQIVND (reference sequence). CDR3 amino acids: CASNPGTGGAGGYTF. CDR3 in DNA: TGTGCCAGTAACCCCGGTACAGGGGGCGCGGGAGGCTACACCTTC.

The chain carries TRBV19 and TRBJ1-2; no reliable D call. The CDR3 totals 12 residues. The germline CDR1 and CDR2 sequences are LNHDA and SQIVND (reference sequence). V gave up 3 bases and J gave up 5 bases, with 7 bases separating them. The CDR3 sequence is CASSMKTYGYTF. For the CDR3, the DNA is TGTGCCAGTAGTATGAAGACGTATGGCTACACCTTC.

This chain connects TRBV7-9 to TRBJ1-1; D is uncertain. V lost 1 base, J lost 3 bases, and 6 bases lay in between. The CDR3 extends over 13 amino acids. CDR1 is SEHNR and CDR2 is FQNEAQ in the germline V gene (reference sequence). The CDR3, as DNA: TGTGCCAGCAGCTTAGTGGAGTACACTGAAGCTTTCTTT. Residues: CASSLVEYTEAFF.

V gene TRBV4-1 combines with J gene TRBJ1-4; possibly TRBD1 for D (6 bases). This CDR3 is built from 14 residues. Looked up from germline, CDR1 is MGHRA and CDR2 is YSYEKL. The V end was cut by 3 bases, the J end by 8 bases, with 13 bases between. The CDR3 region is CASSQYGGREKLFF. CDR3 DNA sequence: TGCGCCAGCAGCCAGTACGGGGGGCGAGAAAAACTGTTTTTT.

There are a few counts of this clone. The genes are TRBV16 and TRBJ1-2; 8 positions match TRBD1. Per the germline V gene, CDR1 is KGHSY and CDR2 is FQNENV. CDR3 size: 14 residues. V trimming: 2 bases; J trimming: 8 bases; junction bases outside the gene matches: 7. The chain's CDR3 is CASSQRGQGSGYTF. The CDR3 DNA reads TGTGCCAGCAGCCAAAGAGGACAGGGTTCCGGCTACACCTTC.

J is TRBJ1-2 and V is TRBV7-9; 9 bases fit TRBD1. The junction had 2 bases not matched to a gene; V was cut back by 2 bases and J by 1 base. Germline V gene sequence: CDR1 SEHNR, CDR2 FQNEAQ (reference sequence). There are 15 residues in the CDR3. The CDR3 spells CASSLWTGDNYGYTF. The CDR3 DNA reads as TGTGCCAGCAGCTTATGGACAGGGGATAACTATGGCTACACCTTC.

The gene calls are TRBV10-3 and TRBJ1-1, with a weak D call TRBD1 (6 bases). Trimming removed 11 bases at V and 1 base at J, with 17 bases between. The V gene's germline CDR1 is ENHRY and CDR2 SYGVKD. The CDR3 has 14 residues. For the CDR3, the DNA is TGTGCCGTTAGCGGGGGGCAGGCGAACACTGAAGCTTTCTTT. Translating it yields CAVSGGQANTEAFF.

The chain carries TRBV7-9 and TRBJ2-3, with a tentative D call TRBD2 (6 bases). Deletions cut 5 bases from V and 4 bases from J, with 19 bases between. This CDR3 region has 16 residues. The germline V gene encodes CDR1 SEHNR and CDR2 FQNEAQ (reference sequence). The CDR3, as DNA: TGTGCCAGCAGCCGAGATGGCCTAGCGAGGCCAGATACGCAGTATTTT. Residues: CASSRDGLARPDTQYF. The variable domain in full, completed from reference TRBV7-9 and TRBJ2-3, reads DTGVSQNPRHKITKRGQNVTFRCDPISEHNRLYWYRQTLGQGPEFLTYFQNEAQLEKSRLLSDRFSAERPKGSFSTLEIQRTEQGDSAMYLCASSRDGLARPDTQYFGPGTRLTVL.

The rearrangement uses TRBV27 and TRBJ1-2; maybe TRBD1 (5 bases). V gave up 1 base and J gave up 8 bases, with 11 bases separating them. Germline values: CDR1 MNHEY, CDR2 SMNVEV (reference sequence). This CDR3 comprises 13 residues. CDR3 sequence reads: CASSLLASGGYTF. CDR3 DNA: TGTGCCAGCAGTTTATTGGCCTCAGGGGGCTACACCTTC.

The V and J genes are TRBV11-3 and TRBJ2-5; tentative D call: TRBD2 (6 bases). CDR1 is SGHNT, CDR2 YENEEA, per germline. With 4 bases removed from V and 2 bases from J, the gap between germline ends came to 11 bases. The CDR3 is 14 amino acids. CDR3 amino acids: CASSSGTQQETQYF. The CDR3 region has the DNA TGTGCCAGCAGCTCCGGGACTCAGCAAGAGACCCAGTACTTC.

The chain uses TRBV3-1 (or the pseudogene TRBV3-2) and TRBJ2-4, with TRBD1 matching 10 bases. CDR1 is LGHDT, CDR2 YNNKEL, per germline (reference sequence). The CDR3 extends over 15 amino acids. Trimming cost V 4 bases and J 6 bases; bases outside gene matches: 6. The DNA for the CDR3 is TGTGCCAGCAGCCTTCCGGGACAGGGGACAAACATTCAGTACTTC. As protein: CASSLPGQGTNIQYF.

The count of this clone is one. The J gene is TRBJ1-1, the V gene TRBV7-9; TRBD1 matches at 7 bases. CDR3 length: 14 amino acids. V lost 5 bases to trimming and J lost 2 bases; unmatched junction nucleotides: 5. CDR1 and CDR2 from the germline V gene are SEHNR and FQNEAQ (reference sequence). The CDR3 DNA follows: TGTGCCAGCAGCCGACAGGGCGTAAACACTGAAGCTTTCTTT. Translating gives CASSRQGVNTEAFF.

This rearrangement joins TRBV7-9 to TRBJ2-1; TRBD2 agrees at 14 bases. The ends lost 4 bases at V and 8 bases at J; junction bases unmatched: 7. Per germline, CDR1 SEHNR and CDR2 FQNEAQ (reference sequence). The CDR3 runs 16 residues. In nucleotides, the CDR3 is TGTGCCAGCAGCTGGAAGGGACTAGCGGGGGTGGATGAGCAGTTCTTC. Translated, it gives CASSWKGLAGVDEQFF.

V and J are TRBV6-5 and TRBJ2-7; a possible D gene is TRBD2 (6 bases). Germline loops: CDR1 MNHEY, CDR2 SVGAGI. CDR3 length equals 13 residues. Trimming removed 5 bases at V and 3 bases at J, with 11 bases between. The CDR3 is CASSTRENYEQYF. The CDR3 coding sequence is TGTGCCAGCAGTACCCGGGAGAACTACGAGCAGTACTTC.

This chain connects TRBV27 to TRBJ1-1; D is ambiguous. The CDR3 is made up of 14 amino acids. V lost 4 bases and J 1 base, leaving 10 bases between the germline ends. The germline V gene has CDR1 MNHEY and CDR2 SMNVEV (reference sequence). DNA for the CDR3: TGTGCCAGCAGTTCCTCTACCAGGAACACTGAAGCTTTCTTT. It specifies CASSSSTRNTEAFF.

The chain links TRBV7-8 to TRBJ2-7; a weak D match, TRBD2 (5 bases). CDR1 is SGHVS, CDR2 FQNEAQ, per germline. The CDR3 contains 14 residues. V gave up 2 bases and J gave up 3 bases, with 11 bases separating them. This CDR3 is CASSLSPDYYEQYF. CDR3 bases: TGTGCCAGCAGCTTATCCCCCGACTACTACGAGCAGTACTTC. Complete variable domain (other parts from reference TRBV7-8 and TRBJ2-7): GAGVSQSPRYKVAKRGQDVALRCDPISGHVSLFWYQQALGQGPEFLTYFQNEAQLDKSGLPSDRFFAERPEGSVSTLKIQRTQQEDSAVYLCASSLSPDYYEQYFGPGTRLTVT.

The chain recombines TRBV4-1 with TRBJ1-1; D is possibly TRBD1 (6 bases). The ends were cut back, 4 bases at V and 7 bases at J, with 13 bases in the middle. The CDR3 extends over 13 amino acids. CDR1 and CDR2 (germline): MGHRA, YSYEKL. DNA of the CDR3: TGCGCCAGCAGCCCCGGGGGGGCAGATGAAGCTTTCTTT. It encodes CASSPGGADEAFF.

In this sample, this clone turned up once. The chain uses TRBV7-2 and TRBJ1-3; D is ambiguous. This CDR3 is 16 amino acids long. V was clipped by 0 bases and J by 8 bases, with 17 bases between them. The germline gives CDR1 SGHTA, CDR2 FQGNSA. The CDR3 sequence: CASSLALGSQAYTIYF. CDR3 coding DNA: TGTGCCAGCAGCTTAGCGCTAGGGTCCCAAGCCTACACCATATATTTT.

This chain uses TRBV7-9 with TRBJ2-1; 8 bases align to TRBD2. CDR1 is SEHNR, CDR2 FQNEAQ, per germline (reference sequence). CDR3 length: 14 amino acids. The V gene end was trimmed by 0 bases and the J gene end by 6 bases; junction bases not matched to a gene: 1. In DNA, the CDR3 is TGTGCCAGCAGCTTAGCTAGCGGGGCCAATGAGCAGTTCTTC. Protein product: CASSLASGANEQFF.

V is TRBV12-5 and J is TRBJ1-6, with a possible D match to TRBD1 (5 bases). The CDR3 contains 15 residues. Germline V gene data show CDR1 as LGHNT and CDR2 as FRNRAP. V was trimmed by 6 bases and J by 6 bases, leaving 15 bases between them. The CDR3 nucleotides read TGTGCTAGTGGCCGGGACGGGCCCAGTAATTCACCCCTCCACTTT. Its translation: CASGRDGPSNSPLHF.

In the case of this clone: One end of the junction does not line up with germline, which may come from a read error. The V and J genes are TRBV11-2 and TRBJ2-6, with D unclear. Germline loops: CDR1 SGHAT, CDR2 FQNNGV. This CDR3 has 14 amino acids. The CDR3 loop reads CASSVDSGANVLTF. CDR3 DNA sequence: TGTGCCAGCAGCGTAGACTCTGGGGCCAACGTCCTGACTTTC.